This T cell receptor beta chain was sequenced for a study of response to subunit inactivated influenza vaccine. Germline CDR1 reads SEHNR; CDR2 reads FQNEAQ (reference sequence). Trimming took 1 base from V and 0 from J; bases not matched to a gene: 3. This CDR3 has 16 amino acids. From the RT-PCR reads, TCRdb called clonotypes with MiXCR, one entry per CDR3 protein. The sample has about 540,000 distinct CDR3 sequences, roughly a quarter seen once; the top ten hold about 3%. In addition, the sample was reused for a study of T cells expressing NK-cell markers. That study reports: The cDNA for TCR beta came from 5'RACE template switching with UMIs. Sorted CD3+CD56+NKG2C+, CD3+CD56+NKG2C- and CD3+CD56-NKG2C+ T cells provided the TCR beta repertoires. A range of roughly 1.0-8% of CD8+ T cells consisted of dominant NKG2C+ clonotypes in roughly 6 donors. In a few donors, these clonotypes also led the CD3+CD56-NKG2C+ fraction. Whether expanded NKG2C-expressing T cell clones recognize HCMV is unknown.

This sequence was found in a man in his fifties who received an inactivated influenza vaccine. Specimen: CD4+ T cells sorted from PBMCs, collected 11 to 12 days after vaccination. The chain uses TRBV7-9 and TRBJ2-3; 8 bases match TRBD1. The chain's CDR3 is CASSLEGTGSTDTQYF. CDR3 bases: TGTGCCAGCAGCTTAGAAGGGACAGGTAGCACAGATACGCAGTATTTT.